The next 21 T cell receptor beta chains were all read from a single sample in a study of cytomegalovirus exposure and HLA in healthy donors. Generated by immunoSEQ multiplex PCR, the TCRdb table keeps only in-frame clones and is missing some. The table lists about 170,000 clones, approximately 90% of them singletons, with approximately 1.4% in the top ten. Sequenced: PBMCs. These receptors all come from a woman aged 30 to 39 in good health and CMV-seronegative.

This clone is medium-sized (0.01 to 0.1%) within its sample. The V gene is TRBV6-6, the J gene TRBJ2-7, with 11 bases matching TRBD1. Germline CDR1 is MNHNY and CDR2 is SVGAGI (reference sequence). Germline trimming cut 2 bases from V and 3 bases from J; bases unmatched to any gene: 3. The CDR3 runs to 15 residues. The CDR3 DNA reads as TGTGCCAGCAGTTACGAAGGGACAGGGGGCTACGAGCAGTACTTC. This gives the protein CASSYEGTGGYEQYF.

This chain uses TRBV10-1 with TRBJ2-2, with D maybe TRBD2 (5 bases). V was clipped by 2 bases and J by 6 bases, with 19 bases between them. Germline loops: CDR1 WNHNN, CDR2 SYGVQD (reference sequence). This CDR3 has 17 amino acids. The CDR3 loop is CASSEGRMRVSPGELFF. CDR3 nucleotides: TGCGCCAGCAGTGAGGGCCGTATGCGGGTTTCTCCCGGGGAGCTGTTTTTT.

The rearrangement links TRBV27 to TRBJ1-5; D unclear. The CDR3 length is 16 residues. V was clipped by 5 bases and J by 0 bases, with 14 bases between them. Germline V gene data show CDR1 as MNHEY and CDR2 as SMNVEV (reference sequence). The CDR3: CASSPLSPISNQPQHF. The CDR3, as DNA: TGTGCCAGCAGTCCCCTGAGCCCCATTAGCAATCAGCCCCAGCATTTT.

The CDR3 loop reads CASTERGLSNQPQHF. Written as DNA, the CDR3 is TGTGCCAGCACCGAGCGGGGACTAAGCAATCAGCCCCAGCATTTT. This chain links TRBV2 with TRBJ1-5; TRBD1 is a possible D gene (5 bases). V was cut by 7 bases and J by 1 base, with 14 bases left in between. Germline V gene sequence: CDR1 SNHLY, CDR2 FYNNEI. This CDR3 contains 15 residues.

This chain connects TRBV5-1 to TRBJ2-7, with D perhaps matching TRBD1 (6 bases). This CDR3 has 16 residues. Germline CDR1 is SGHRS and CDR2 is YFSETQ. V was pared by 6 bases and J by 5 bases, with 24 bases between. This CDR3 reads CASTYSQLTGSHEQYF. The DNA of the CDR3 is TGCGCCAGCACTTATTCTCAACTAACAGGGAGTCACGAGCAGTACTTC.

This clone was counted once. The chain uses TRBV19 and TRBJ2-2; D remains ambiguous. V lost 3 bases, J lost 1 base, and 18 bases lay in between. The CDR3 covers 18 residues. Germline assignment: CDR1 LNHDA and CDR2 SQIVND (reference sequence). The CDR3 spells CASSIFSLVVLNTGELFF. The CDR3 bases are TGTGCCAGTAGTATTTTTTCTCTAGTGGTTCTGAACACCGGGGAGCTGTTTTTT.

The V call is TRBV6-6, the J call TRBJ1-1, with 7 bases that match TRBD1. CDR1 MNHNY and CDR2 SVGAGI come from the germline V gene (reference sequence). CDR3 length: 11 residues. The V segment lost 6 bases and the J segment 11 bases; nucleotides outside the gene matches: 6. The CDR3 bases are TGTGCCAGCAGCCTAGGGGGCGACGCTTTCTTT. Translating gives CASSLGGDAFF.

The chain uses TRBV7-2 and TRBJ1-1, with 9 bases that match TRBD1. The V and J ends lost 4 bases and 7 bases, in that order; junction bases with no gene match: 7. The CDR3 spans 14 residues. The germline V gene has CDR1 SGHTA and CDR2 FQGNSA. The CDR3 DNA reads as TGTGCCAGCAGCTCCCCGACAGGGGGGAGTGAAGCTTTCTTT. Translation: CASSSPTGGSEAFF.

The V call is TRBV27, the J call TRBJ1-1; maybe TRBD1 (6 bases). Germline lookup yields CDR1 MNHEY and CDR2 SMNVEV (reference sequence). The CDR3 sequence is 13 residues long. Trimming cost V 4 bases and J 1 base, with 7 bases left between them. The CDR3 sequence is CASSWTANTEAFF. The DNA for the CDR3 is TGTGCCAGCAGTTGGACAGCGAACACTGAAGCTTTCTTT.

The V call is TRBV5-4, the J call TRBJ2-3; 10 nucleotides match TRBD2. The germline V gene has CDR1 SGHNT and CDR2 YYREEE (reference sequence). The CDR3 runs to 16 residues. The ends lost 4 bases at V and 2 bases at J; junction bases unmatched: 7. The CDR3: CASSPLAGEPTDTQYF. DNA for the CDR3: TGTGCCAGCAGCCCGCTAGCGGGGGAACCCACAGATACGCAGTATTTT.

This clone occurred once. The chain recombines TRBV6-6 with TRBJ2-5; D is perhaps TRBD2 (6 bases). The CDR3 runs 15 residues. CDR1 and CDR2 from the germline V gene are MNHNY and SVGAGI (reference sequence). The V and J ends lost 6 bases and 4 bases respectively, with 18 bases between them. CDR3 in DNA: TGTGCCAGCAGACGTGGGGGGATGGGGTTAGAGACCCAGTACTTC. Translating gives CASRRGGMGLETQYF.

V and J are TRBV10-2 and TRBJ2-7, with 7 bases lining up with TRBD2. CDR1 is WSHSY and CDR2 is SAAADI in the germline V gene. V gave up 0 bases and J gave up 0 bases; unmatched junction bases: 2. This CDR3 has 15 amino acids. This chain's CDR3 is CASSESGGSSYEQYF. The CDR3 nucleotides are TGCGCCAGCAGTGAGTCGGGGGGGAGCTCCTACGAGCAGTACTTC.

The rearrangement uses TRBV5-6 and TRBJ2-7; D possibly corresponds to TRBD2 (5 bases). Trimming shortened V by 0 bases and J by 6 bases, and 7 bases separated the two germline ends. This CDR3 has 12 residues. The germline gives CDR1 SGHDT, CDR2 YYEEEE. This chain's CDR3 is CASSLVRGEQYF. In DNA form, the CDR3 reads TGTGCCAGCAGCTTGGTACGGGGCGAGCAGTACTTC. Drawing the rest from reference TRBV5-6 and TRBJ2-7, the complete variable domain is DAGVTQSPTHLIKTRGQQVTLRCSPKSGHDTVSWYQQALGQGPQFIFQYYEEEERQRGNFPDRFSGHQFPNYSSELNVNALLLGDSALYLCASSLVRGEQYFGPGTRLTVT.

This clone was seen a few times. V is TRBV5-1 and J is TRBJ2-7; D may be TRBD2 (5 bases). Between the trimmed V and J ends, which lost 5 bases and 5 bases, there was a span of 11 bases. This CDR3 has 12 residues. Germline loops: CDR1 SGHRS, CDR2 YFSETQ. The CDR3 reads CASSPEGDEQYF. DNA of the CDR3: TGCGCCAGCAGTCCCGAGGGCGACGAGCAGTACTTC.

J is TRBJ2-3 and V is TRBV6-5; 8 positions match TRBD2. This CDR3 spans 15 amino acids. V lost 6 bases and J lost 0; bases outside the gene matches: 5. Per the germline V gene, CDR1 is MNHEY and CDR2 is SVGAGI. For the CDR3, the DNA is TGTGCCAGCAGCCGCGGGGGGTTTAGCACAGATACGCAGTATTTT. Translated: CASSRGGFSTDTQYF.

The chain recombines TRBV11-2 with TRBJ1-6, with a weak D call TRBD1 (5 bases). V was cut by 2 bases and J by 10 bases, with 15 bases left in between. The germline CDR1 and CDR2 sequences are SGHAT and FQNNGV. The CDR3 runs 15 residues. DNA of the CDR3: TGTGCCAGCAGCTTAAGTCTACCAGGGTACTCACCCCTCCACTTT. This encodes CASSLSLPGYSPLHF.

A few counts support this clone. The CDR3 DNA sequence: TGCGCCAGCAGCCCAGGGACAGGGAGTCCATATGGCTACACCTTC. Amino acids: CASSPGTGSPYGYTF. This chain uses TRBV4-1 with TRBJ1-2; 9 bases match TRBD1. CDR1 and CDR2 from the germline V gene are MGHRA and YSYEKL. The CDR3 has 15 amino acids. Germline trimming cut 4 bases from V and 5 bases from J; bases unmatched to any gene: 8.

In its sample, this clone was seen a few times. J is TRBJ1-2 and V is TRBV30, with 8 bases identical to TRBD1. CDR3 length equals 13 residues. Germline CDR1 and CDR2: GTSNPN and SVGIG (reference sequence). V was clipped by 3 bases and J by 6 bases; unmatched bases: 6. The CDR3 bases are TGTGCCTGGAGGAGGACAGGGATTGATGGCTACACCTTC. Residues: CAWRRTGIDGYTF.

V usage is TRBV4-1 and J usage is TRBJ2-7, with D unclear. The germline gives CDR1 MGHRA, CDR2 YSYEKL. Trimming pared 0 bases from V and 0 bases from J, leaving 9 bases between. The CDR3 length is 15 residues. DNA of the CDR3: TGCGCCAGCAGCCAAGAGGGCAGAACCTCCTACGAGCAGTACTTC. Its protein product is CASSQEGRTSYEQYF.

The V call is TRBV7-2, the J call TRBJ1-1; 7 bases are a match to TRBD1. After removal of 3 bases from V and 5 bases from J, the junction contained 6 bases not matched to a gene. Germline V lookup: CDR1 SGHTA, CDR2 FQGNSA. The CDR3 runs 14 residues. CDR3 DNA sequence: TGTGCCAGCAGCTTGCAGGGGGATCGGACTGAAGCTTTCTTT. Translation: CASSLQGDRTEAFF.

This chain uses TRBV5-1 with TRBJ2-7, with 9 bases that match TRBD2. This CDR3 has 15 residues. CDR1 is SGHRS, CDR2 YFSETQ, per germline. The V gene end was trimmed by 2 bases and the J gene end by 4 bases; junction bases not matched to a gene: 7. The CDR3 DNA reads TGCGCCAGCAGCTTCGGACTAGCGAGGACTTACGAGCAGTACTTC. Encoded protein: CASSFGLARTYEQYF. The complete variable domain, with remaining parts taken from reference TRBV5-1 and TRBJ2-7, reads KAGVTQTPRYLIKTRGQQVTLSCSPISGHRSVSWYQQTPGQGLQFLFEYFSETQRNKGNFPGRFSGRQFSNSRSEMNVSTLELGDSALYLCASSFGLARTYEQYFGPGTRLTVT.